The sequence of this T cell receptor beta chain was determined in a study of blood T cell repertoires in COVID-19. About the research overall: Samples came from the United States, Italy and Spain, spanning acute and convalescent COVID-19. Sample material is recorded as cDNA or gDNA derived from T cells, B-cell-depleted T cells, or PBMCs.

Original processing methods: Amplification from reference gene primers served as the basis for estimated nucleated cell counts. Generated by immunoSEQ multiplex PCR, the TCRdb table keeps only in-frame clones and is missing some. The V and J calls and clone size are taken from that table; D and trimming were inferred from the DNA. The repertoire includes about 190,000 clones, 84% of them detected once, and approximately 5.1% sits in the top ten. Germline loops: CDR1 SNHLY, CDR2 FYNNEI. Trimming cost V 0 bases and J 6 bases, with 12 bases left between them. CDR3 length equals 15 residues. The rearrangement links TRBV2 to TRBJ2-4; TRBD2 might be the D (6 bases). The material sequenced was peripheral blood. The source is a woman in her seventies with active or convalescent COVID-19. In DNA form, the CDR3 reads TGTGCCAGCAGTGAAGCGCGGGGAGGTGGAAACATTCAGTACTTC. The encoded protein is CASSEARGGGNIQYF. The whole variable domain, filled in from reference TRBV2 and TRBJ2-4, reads EPEVTQTPSHQVTQMGQEVILRCVPISNHLYFYWYRQILGQKVEFLVSFYNNEISEKSEIFDDQFSVERPDGSNFTLKIRSTKLEDSAMYFCASSEARGGGNIQYFGAGTRLSVL.